These 2 T cell receptor beta chains were all obtained from the same sample, sequenced in a study of CD8+CD57+ T cells in acquired aplastic anemia. Genomic DNA was employed as the template in profiling TCR beta VDJ and CDR3. TCRdb re-derived calls from the reads in MiXCR, one entry per CDR3 protein. Of around 230,000 distinct CDR3 sequences in the sample, approximately 60% were seen once. Sequenced input: sorted CD4+, CD8+, or CD8+CD57+ T cells (not recorded which) from PBMCs. These receptors were collected from a human donor in good health.

The chain uses TRBV20-1 and TRBJ1-5; no clear D gene. Trimming cost V 4 bases and J 1 base, with 8 bases left between them. CDR1 and CDR2 from the germline V gene are DFQATT and SNEGSKA (reference sequence). This CDR3 comprises 13 residues. CDR3: CSAIGGSNQPQHF. The CDR3 DNA sequence: TGCAGTGCTATTGGAGGGAGCAATCAGCCCCAGCATTTT.

The chain has TRBV7-9 and TRBJ2-7, with TRBD1 matching 9 bases. The CDR3 totals 13 residues. Germline V CDR1 and CDR2: SEHNR, FQNEAQ (reference sequence). The V segment lost 5 bases and the J segment 5 bases; nucleotides outside the gene matches: 4. In nucleotides, the CDR3 is TGTGCCAGCAGCACGGGACAGGGCCACGAGCAGTACTTC. This encodes CASSTGQGHEQYF.